This note documents a single T cell receptor beta chain sequence. What it binds is unknown. The table came from immunoSEQ multiplex PCR; TCRdb's copy has only in-frame clones and leaves some out. The sample gives 75,000 to 100,000 clones, 80% to 85% of which show up once; approximately 3.4% is in the top ten. This specimen comes from a study of radiotherapy plus CTLA-4 blockade in lung cancer. At the level of the study: Among all patients, around 18% showed objective responses, while 30% to 35% had disease control.

The ends lost 4 bases at V and 1 base at J; junction bases unmatched: 7. CDR1 and CDR2 from the germline V gene are SQVTM and ANQGSEA. The length of the CDR3 is 15 residues. In chemo-refractory metastatic non-small-cell lung cancer, patients got ipilimumab CTLA-4 blockade together with focal radiation. General study results and limits: Reportedly, early blood T cell clone dynamics best predicted response, with interferon-beta. In blood, TCR clones derived from the tumor expanded after radiotherapy plus ipilimumab.

The chain links TRBV29-1 to TRBJ1-2; 9 bases fit TRBD1. The input for sequencing was peripheral blood, taken from a patient treated with radiotherapy plus ipilimumab. The receptor was isolated from a human donor with non-small cell lung cancer who had a partial response to radiotherapy plus ipilimumab. CDR3 in amino acids: CSVAYRGPNNYGYTF. CDR3 bases: TGCAGCGTTGCTTACAGGGGGCCGAATAACTATGGCTACACCTTC. The full variable domain, rest sourced from reference TRBV29-1 and TRBJ1-2, is SAVISQKPSRDICQRGTSLTIQCQVDSQVTMMFWYRQQPGQSLTLIATANQGSEATYESGFVIDKFPISRPNLTFSTLTVSNMSPEDSSIYLCSVAYRGPNNYGYTFGSGTRLTVV.